This TCR beta chain comes out of a study of T cell clonotyping in hematopoietic cell transplantation. The repertoire was sequenced with immunoSEQ multiplex PCR; TCRdb's copy has only in-frame clones and lacks some. The sample has 35,000 to 45,000 clones, 85% to 95% seen once. Indicated time point: recipient sample about 28 days before transplant, after cytoreduction. The CDR3 loop spans 15 amino acids. V lost 5 bases, J lost 3 bases, and 6 bases stayed unmatched. Germline CDR1 MNHEY, CDR2 SVGAGI. This sequence originates from a man aged 40-49 years with chronic myeloid leukemia. Some clones in this sample may be carry-over from other donors' samples. The specimen comprised peripheral blood mononuclear cells, sampled before stem cell transplant. The J gene is TRBJ2-1, the V gene TRBV6-5, with 8 bases lining up with TRBD1. The CDR3 reads CASSPGQEHYNEQFF. The CDR3, as DNA: TGTGCCAGCAGTCCGGGACAGGAACACTACAATGAGCAGTTCTTC.